This paragraph covers one T cell receptor (beta chain) sequence. Its target is not known. TCRdb ran MiXCR on the RACE reads and lists one entry per CDR3 protein. The table lists approximately 100,000 distinct CDR3 sequences, roughly 10% of them singletons, with 2.5% to 3.5% in the top ten. The sample is drawn from a study of human T cells and chemical hapten exposure. Looking at the study overall: Skin of the upper inner arm, approximately 2 cm by approximately 2 cm, received 2% DPC for sensitization. Scalp application of diphenylcyclopropenone was performed weekly in patients across the entire approximately 24-week study.

The germline V gene has CDR1 LGHDT and CDR2 YNNKEL (reference sequence). Unmatched junction bases numbered 5, after V lost 4 bases and J lost 6 bases. CDR3 length: 15 amino acids. Time point indicated: patch test 2, 6 weeks after DPC sensitization. As for treatment: therapeutic diphenylcyclopropenone sensitization with weekly scalp DPC. Study-wide findings and caveats: Expanded TCRs showed more large CDR3 clusters than pre-sensitization or healthy control sets.

Specimen: whole blood, collected in connection with sensitization to the hapten diphenylcyclopropenone (DPC). The V call is TRBV3-1, the J call TRBJ1-4; TRBD1 aligns across 10 bases. The TCR comes from a woman in her thirties or forties with alopecia areata. Some clones in this sample may be carry-over from other donors' samples. CDR3 nucleotide sequence: TGTGCCAGCAGCCGTGGACAGGGGGATGATGAAAAACTGTTTTTT. The encoded protein is CASSRGQGDDEKLFF.